These 32 T cell receptor beta chains came from one sample sequenced in a study of blood T cells in healthy people across ages. A second roughly 6 to 12 cycle PCR used barcoded and J-beta primers. TCRdb reanalysed the 5' RACE reads using MiXCR and keeps one entry per CDR3 protein. Among 890,000 or so distinct CDR3 sequences listed, roughly 60% were seen once. The sequencing input was blood. The receptors stem from a young man in good health.

This clonotype was detected only a few times. The rearrangement uses TRBV6-2 or TRBV6-3 and TRBJ2-3; D might be TRBD2 (6 bases). Trimming cost V 6 bases and J 2 bases, with 15 bases left between them. This CDR3 spans 15 amino acids. Looked up from germline, CDR1 is MNHEY and CDR2 is SVGEGT. The CDR3 sequence is CASSYLALSTDTQYF. CDR3 sequence (DNA): TGTGCCAGCAGCTACCTAGCGCTCTCCACAGATACGCAGTATTTT.

The CDR3: CASSQEAGGKGETQYF. Here the CDR3 DNA reads TGCGCCAGCAGCCAAGAAGCGGGGGGGAAAGGAGAGACCCAGTACTTC. The chain recombines TRBV4-3 with TRBJ2-5; 10 bases are a match to TRBD2. J gave up 4 bases and V 0 bases, and 5 bases lay outside the gene matches. This CDR3 contains 16 residues. Germline lookup yields CDR1 LGHNA and CDR2 YSLEER.

The chain links TRBV10-3 to TRBJ2-7; D not resolved. V was cut by 4 bases and J by 3 bases, with 4 bases left in between. CDR1 is ENHRY and CDR2 is SYGVKD in the germline V gene. This CDR3 spans 11 amino acids. Written as DNA, the CDR3 is TGTGCCATCAGTGGCAACTACGAGCAGTACTTC. Translation gives CAISGNYEQYF.

This chain joins TRBV6-6 and TRBJ2-5; D call uncertain. This CDR3 comprises 13 residues. The germline gives CDR1 MNHNY, CDR2 SVGAGI (reference sequence). The V and J ends lost 0 bases and 4 bases respectively, with 6 bases between them. CDR3 bases: TGTGCCAGCAGTTACTCGAAAGGAGAGACCCAGTACTTC. It encodes CASSYSKGETQYF.

The chain is built from TRBV28 and TRBJ1-5; D is possibly TRBD1 (5 bases). Germline V CDR1 and CDR2: MDHEN, SYDVKM. The CDR3 totals 14 residues. Trimming pared 8 bases from V and 6 bases from J, leaving 17 bases between. Here the CDR3 DNA reads TGTGCCAGCGGTCGTATGGGGGGAGGTCAGCCCCAGCATTTT. Its protein is CASGRMGGGQPQHF.

The V gene is TRBV6-2 or TRBV6-3, the J gene TRBJ2-5; weak D call: TRBD1 (6 bases). The V end lost 0 bases, the J end lost 3 bases, and 8 bases lay between the germline ends. Germline V CDR1 and CDR2: MNHEY, SVGEGT. The CDR3 runs to 14 residues. CDR3 nucleotide sequence: TGTGCCAGCAGTTACTCAGGGACAAAAGAGACCCAGTACTTC. Its protein product is CASSYSGTKETQYF.

The chain employs TRBV29-1 and TRBJ2-4; D uncertain. The CDR3 extends over 12 amino acids. Between the trimmed V and J ends, which lost 4 bases and 13 bases, there was a span of 17 bases. CDR1 and CDR2 from the germline V gene are SQVTM and ANQGSEA. The CDR3 loop is CSVGWLYNEQYF. CDR3 in DNA: TGCAGCGTTGGCTGGCTTTACAATGAGCAGTACTTC. Together with reference TRBV29-1 and TRBJ2-4, the CDR3 gives the full variable domain: SAVISQKPSRDICQRGTSLTIQCQVDSQVTMMFWYRQQPGQSLTLIATANQGSEATYESGFVIDKFPISRPNLTFSTLTVSNMSPEDSSIYLCSVGWLYNEQYFGAGTRLSVL.

This clonotype is a singleton in its sample. This chain joins TRBV7-2 and TRBJ2-1; 7 nucleotides align to TRBD1. The V and J ends lost 3 bases and 2 bases, in that order; junction bases with no gene match: 7. CDR1 and CDR2 from the germline V gene are SGHTA and FQGNSA. This CDR3 is 16 amino acids long. The CDR3 spells CASSLGAQGAYNEQFF. In nucleotides, the CDR3 is TGTGCCAGCAGCTTGGGGGCCCAGGGGGCCTACAATGAGCAGTTCTTC.

This sequence joins TRBV6-6 and TRBJ2-3; D unclear. The CDR3 is 12 residues long. Trimming left V 0 bases short and J 7 bases short, with 5 bases between. Germline CDR1 MNHNY, CDR2 SVGAGI (reference sequence). CDR3: CASSYSVYTQYF. The CDR3 DNA follows: TGTGCCAGCAGTTACTCCGTATATACGCAGTATTTT.

This chain joins TRBV15 and TRBJ2-3; the D is unclear. The V and J ends lost 3 bases and 4 bases respectively, with 2 bases between them. Per germline, CDR1 LNHNV and CDR2 YYDKDF (reference sequence). The CDR3 runs 11 residues. DNA for the CDR3: TGTGCCACCAGCAGGTCAGATACGCAGTATTTT. This translates into CATSRSDTQYF.

The chain carries TRBV4-3 and TRBJ1-6; perhaps TRBD1 as D (5 bases). CDR1 LGHNA and CDR2 YSLEER come from the germline V gene. The CDR3 spans 14 residues. Trimming removed 3 bases at V and 6 bases at J, with 9 bases between. CDR3 amino acids: CASSHRGSNSPLHF. In DNA, the CDR3 is TGCGCCAGCAGCCATCGGGGGAGTAATTCACCCCTCCACTTT.

A note on this clonotype: One end of the junction does not line up with germline, which may come from a read error. The chain links TRBV4-3 to TRBJ1-2; D is unclear. The V gene's germline CDR1 is LGHNA and CDR2 YSLEER. The CDR3 contains 14 residues. In nucleotides, the CDR3 is TGCGCCGGCAGCCAAGGAGGCCTCGCCGGTGGCTACACCTTC. This codes for CAGSQGGLAGGYTF.

This clonotype was seen more than once but under ten times. The chain uses TRBV6-5 and TRBJ2-5; 7 bases line up with TRBD1. Germline V lookup: CDR1 MNHEY, CDR2 SVGAGI. The CDR3 is 14 residues long. V dropped 8 bases and J dropped 2; count of bases not matched to a gene: 8. CDR3 in amino acids: CASRRLQGQETQYF. The CDR3 DNA reads TGTGCCAGCCGAAGATTACAGGGGCAAGAGACCCAGTACTTC.

V gene TRBV28 combines with J gene TRBJ1-1; D uncertain. V dropped 5 bases and J dropped 3 bases, with 16 bases sitting between them. The CDR3 loop spans 15 amino acids. Germline V lookup: CDR1 MDHEN, CDR2 SYDVKM. The CDR3 DNA is TGTGCCAGCAGTCCTCCCACGGGTTTGGACACTGAAGCTTTCTTT. Amino acid sequence: CASSPPTGLDTEAFF.

CDR3 sequence (DNA): TGCAGCGTTGTCCTTTCGGGACTGATCACCGGGGAGCTGTTTTTT. It is translated as CSVVLSGLITGELFF. This chain connects TRBV29-1 to TRBJ2-2; TRBD2 is a possible D gene (6 bases). Between the trimmed V and J ends, which lost 4 bases and 4 bases, there was a span of 16 bases. Germline V gene sequence: CDR1 SQVTM, CDR2 ANQGSEA. The CDR3 runs to 15 residues.

This chain links TRBV10-3 with TRBJ1-2; possibly TRBD1 for D (6 bases). Trimming cost V 7 bases and J 8 bases, with 17 bases left between them. In germline, CDR1 is ENHRY, CDR2 SYGVKD. The CDR3 runs 13 residues. CDR3: CAITADRKTGYTF. The CDR3 bases are TGTGCCATCACCGCGGACAGAAAGACAGGCTACACCTTC.

In this sample, this clonotype turned up a few times. The V and J genes are TRBV20-1 and TRBJ2-3; D gene unclear. This CDR3 comprises 12 residues. V shed 0 bases and J shed 1 base, with 2 bases lying between them. Looked up from germline, CDR1 is DFQATT and CDR2 is SNEGSKA (reference sequence). CDR3 nucleotides: TGCAGTGCTAGAGACCGCACAGATACGCAGTATTTT. As protein: CSARDRTDTQYF.

The gene calls are TRBV6-2 or TRBV6-3 and TRBJ2-1; no clear D gene. V was trimmed by 7 bases and J by 10 bases, leaving 20 bases between them. From germline, CDR1 is MNHEY and CDR2 SVGEGT. The CDR3 covers 14 residues. CDR3 DNA: TGTGCCAGCATTCACGCGTGGGGAAAGGGCGAGCAGTTCTTC. It is translated as CASIHAWGKGEQFF.

This chain links TRBV11-2 with TRBJ2-1; maybe TRBD1 (5 bases). There are 16 residues in the CDR3. CDR1 is SGHAT and CDR2 is FQNNGV in the germline V gene. V was clipped by 2 bases and J by 6 bases, with 17 bases between them. The CDR3 loop reads CASSLPKGVGRNEQFF. DNA of the CDR3: TGTGCCAGCAGCTTACCTAAAGGGGTAGGGCGCAATGAGCAGTTCTTC.

In regard to this clonotype: An end of the junction differs from the germline gene, which may be a read error. This rearrangement joins TRBV7-2 to TRBJ1-2, with D maybe TRBD1 (5 bases). Germline lookup yields CDR1 SGHTA and CDR2 FQGNSA. This CDR3 spans 14 amino acids. In nucleotides, the CDR3 is TGTGCCAGCAGCTTAGATATAGGGGACTATGGCTGCACCTTC. Its protein product is CASSLDIGDYGCTF. Supplemented by reference TRBV7-2 and TRBJ1-2, the full variable domain reads GAGVSQSPSNKVTEKGKDVELRCDPISGHTALYWYRQSLGQGLEFLIYFQGNSAPDKSGLPSDRFSAERTGGSVSTLTIQRTQQEDSAVYLCASSLDIGDYGCTFGSGTRLTVV.

This clonotype was counted ten times or more. Just one base apart from a much larger clone, this may be a read error. The CDR3 sequence: CAISDYNEQYF. DNA of the CDR3: TGTGCCATCAGTGACTACAATGAGCAGTACTTC. The chain carries TRBV10-3 and TRBJ2-1; D ambiguous. The J call is doubtful: the DNA matches TRBJ2-7 better. CDR1 and CDR2 (germline): ENHRY, SYGVKD. CDR3 size: 11 residues.

CDR3 residues: CASSAYLSPASQETQYF. CDR3 bases: TGTGCCAGCAGCGCCTACCTAAGCCCCGCCTCCCAAGAGACCCAGTACTTC. The chain joins TRBV9 to TRBJ2-5; no clear D gene. The germline CDR1 and CDR2 sequences are SGDLS and YYNGEE. Deletions cut 3 bases from V and 1 base from J, with 19 bases between. This CDR3 is 17 amino acids long.

The rearrangement links TRBV6-5 to TRBJ2-7; 7 nucleotides match TRBD1. Germline trimming cut 8 bases from V and 2 bases from J; bases unmatched to any gene: 9. Germline V gene sequence: CDR1 MNHEY, CDR2 SVGAGI. CDR3 size: 14 residues. CDR3: CASGLDRFPYEQYF. For the CDR3, the DNA is TGTGCCAGCGGCCTGGACAGGTTTCCCTACGAGCAGTACTTC.

V gene TRBV29-1 combines with J gene TRBJ2-1; unclear D gene. Germline V lookup: CDR1 SQVTM, CDR2 ANQGSEA. Trimming took off 2 bases at V and 5 bases at J, with 7 bases between the two ends. This CDR3 has 12 residues. CDR3: CSVEWRHNEQFF. CDR3 nucleotide sequence: TGCAGCGTTGAATGGAGACACAATGAGCAGTTCTTC.

Of note for this clonotype: One end of the junction does not line up with germline, which may come from a read error. The V and J genes are TRBV10-3 and TRBJ2-5; 7 positions agree with TRBD1. The V gene's germline CDR1 is ENHRY and CDR2 SYGVKD. The length of the CDR3 is 15 residues. CDR3 DNA: TGTGCCATCTGTGAGATCAGGGGGACCTACTACGAGCGGTACTTC. Protein: CAICEIRGTYYERYF.

The chain recombines TRBV7-2 with TRBJ2-7; 10 nucleotides match TRBD1. Unmatched junction bases numbered 4, after V lost 4 bases and J lost 1 base. Germline V gene data show CDR1 as SGHTA and CDR2 as FQGNSA. CDR3 length equals 15 residues. Here the CDR3 reads CASSYGTGESYEQYF. The CDR3 nucleotides read TGTGCCAGCAGCTACGGGACAGGGGAGTCCTACGAGCAGTACTTC.

The chain combines TRBV7-9 with TRBJ2-3; 10 bases are a match to TRBD2. CDR3 length: 19 amino acids. V shed 5 bases, J shed 0 bases, and the junction held 14 bases outside the gene matches. Germline CDR1 reads SEHNR; CDR2 reads FQNEAQ (reference sequence). The CDR3 sequence: CASSHRSAGGTLSTDTQYF. Written as DNA, the CDR3 is TGTGCCAGCAGCCACCGCTCAGCGGGGGGGACCTTGAGCACAGATACGCAGTATTTT. The full variable domain, with the rest looked up from reference TRBV7-9 and TRBJ2-3, is DTGVSQNPRHKITKRGQNVTFRCDPISEHNRLYWYRQTLGQGPEFLTYFQNEAQLEKSRLLSDRFSAERPKGSFSTLEIQRTEQGDSAMYLCASSHRSAGGTLSTDTQYFGPGTRLTVL.

This clonotype was counted between two and nine times. This sequence joins TRBV7-9 and TRBJ2-4, with D possibly matching TRBD2 (5 bases). The J call may not be correct, given that the DNA end is closer to TRBJ2-7. CDR1 and CDR2 from the germline V gene are SEHNR and FQNEAQ (reference sequence). CDR3 length: 13 residues. DNA of the CDR3: TGTGCCAGCAGCTTGGGAGCCCTAGACGAGCAGTACTTC. This translates into CASSLGALDEQYF.

The chain joins TRBV15 to TRBJ2-7, with D unresolved. Trimming removed 0 bases from V and 0 bases from J, with 12 bases in between. Germline V gives CDR1 LNHNV, CDR2 YYDKDF (reference sequence). The CDR3 has 16 amino acids. The CDR3 spells CATSREGALSSYEQYF. The CDR3 DNA sequence: TGTGCCACCAGCAGAGAAGGAGCGCTGAGCTCCTACGAGCAGTACTTC.

J is TRBJ1-6 and V is TRBV4-3, with D possibly being TRBD1 (5 bases). Deletions cut 2 bases from V and 8 bases from J, with 10 bases between. The CDR3 length is 14 residues. The germline CDR1 and CDR2 sequences are LGHNA and YSLEER. The CDR3, as DNA: TGCGCCAGCAGCCAACGGGGGGAGGATTCACCCCTCCACTTT. Protein: CASSQRGEDSPLHF.

V is TRBV28 and J is TRBJ2-7, with TRBD1 as a possible D gene (6 bases). V was cut by 6 bases and J by 3 bases, with 15 bases left in between. Germline V lookup: CDR1 MDHEN, CDR2 SYDVKM. The CDR3 length is 14 residues. The CDR3 here is CASSQGGGVYEQYF. DNA for the CDR3: TGTGCCAGCAGCCAAGGGGGTGGGGTCTACGAGCAGTACTTC.

This clonotype was counted between two and nine times. The genes are TRBV4-3 and TRBJ1-2; unclear D gene. CDR1 is LGHNA, CDR2 YSLEER, per germline. CDR3 length: 15 amino acids. V lost 0 bases and J 7 bases, leaving 15 bases between the germline ends. The CDR3 region has the DNA TGCGCCAGCAGCCAAGAAGGTAGATCGCGACGTGGCTACACCTTC. Translation gives CASSQEGRSRRGYTF.